This T cell receptor (beta chain) came from a study of blood T cell repertoires in COVID-19. Study details: The United States, Italy and Spain provided the acute and convalescent COVID-19 samples. The analysed material was cDNA or gDNA that came from T cells, B-cell-depleted T cells, or PBMCs.

The CDR3 has 15 residues. CDR1 is SGHDT and CDR2 is YYEEEE in the germline V gene. Trimming cost V 1 base and J 8 bases, with 15 bases left between them. Authors' processing steps: For nucleated cells, counts were estimated from reference gene primer amplification. Produced via immunoSEQ multiplex PCR; TCRdb's table is partial and in-frame only. Clonal size and the V and J genes are those of that table, whereas D and trimming came from the DNA. The table shows just over 150,000 clones, with 80% to 90% occurring only once. What was sequenced was peripheral blood. The clonotype comes from a woman in her forties with acute or convalescent COVID-19. The gene calls are TRBV5-6 and TRBJ1-4, with D uncertain. CDR3 region: CASSLRSGVEEKLFF. In DNA, the CDR3 is TGTGCCAGCAGCTTGCGTTCCGGGGTTGAGGAAAAACTGTTTTTT.